The 30 T cell receptor beta chains below come from one sample, sequenced in a study of technical replicates of blood from several donors. Clones were sequenced by immunoSEQ multiplex PCR, and TCRdb holds only the in-frame ones, with some missing. The profile shows under 65,000 clones, 92% of them singletons. The specimen was PBMCs. The origin of the receptors is a human donor in good health. Some clones in this sample may be carry-over from other donors' samples.

This sequence joins TRBV5-8 and TRBJ1-1, with 9 nucleotides matching TRBD1. V lost 2 bases, J lost 10 bases, and 3 bases stayed unmatched. The germline V gene has CDR1 SGHTS and CDR2 YDEGEE. The CDR3 totals 12 residues. The CDR3 here is CASSFRDRAAFF. The CDR3, as DNA: TGTGCCAGCAGCTTCCGGGACAGGGCAGCTTTCTTT.

The chain recombines TRBV6-5 with TRBJ2-1, with unresolved D. Germline-derived CDR1 and CDR2 are MNHEY and SVGAGI. This CDR3 has 11 amino acids. Trimming cost V 5 bases and J 6 bases, with 5 bases left between them. CDR3: CASSQRNEQFF. Here the CDR3 DNA reads TGTGCCAGCAGTCAGCGCAATGAGCAGTTCTTC.

V gene TRBV11-2 combines with J gene TRBJ2-7; tentative D call: TRBD2 (5 bases). Germline lookup yields CDR1 SGHAT and CDR2 FQNNGV. The CDR3 is 16 residues long. Trimming cost V 5 bases and J 0 bases, with 17 bases left between them. The CDR3 reads CASSPAEGWASYEQYF. CDR3 sequence (DNA): TGTGCCAGCAGCCCCGCTGAGGGATGGGCCTCCTACGAGCAGTACTTC.

The DNA of the CDR3 is TGTGCCAGCAGCCCAGAGGGACAGGCCTCTGAAGCTTTCTTT. This gives the protein CASSPEGQASEAFF. The chain couples TRBV11-2 to TRBJ1-1; 8 bases are shared with TRBD1. In germline, CDR1 is SGHAT, CDR2 FQNNGV. The CDR3 contains 14 residues. V lost 5 bases to trimming and J lost 6 bases; unmatched junction nucleotides: 8.

This chain links TRBV6-5 with TRBJ2-7; TRBD2 might be the D (6 bases). Germline CDR1 and CDR2: MNHEY and SVGAGI. Trimming took off 0 bases at V and 5 bases at J, with 17 bases between the two ends. This CDR3 comprises 16 residues. The CDR3 nucleotides are TGTGCCAGCAGTTACTCCCCGGGGGTGGGTTTGAACGAGCAGTACTTC. This gives the protein CASSYSPGVGLNEQYF.

The J gene is TRBJ2-7, the V gene TRBV5-1; TRBD2 agrees at 10 bases. Germline V gene data show CDR1 as SGHRS and CDR2 as YFSETQ. The CDR3 consists of 15 residues. The trim removed 2 bases at V and 3 bases at J, leaving 5 bases unmatched. The CDR3 protein is CASSLTSGEFYEQYF. The CDR3, as DNA: TGCGCCAGCAGCTTAACTAGCGGGGAGTTCTACGAGCAGTACTTC.

This clone was seen only a few times. V usage is TRBV10-3 and J usage is TRBJ1-1; D unclear. This CDR3 comprises 14 residues. V lost 4 bases, J lost 0 bases, and 9 bases lay in between. The germline gives CDR1 ENHRY, CDR2 SYGVKD. The CDR3 loop is CAISATAMNTEAFF. CDR3 bases: TGTGCCATCAGTGCAACTGCCATGAACACTGAAGCTTTCTTT.

The chain has TRBV18 and TRBJ2-7; D possibly corresponds to TRBD1 (6 bases). In germline, CDR1 is KGHSH, CDR2 LQKENI. Trimming removed 2 bases at V and 0 bases at J, with 11 bases between. This CDR3 contains 15 residues. CDR3 region: CASSPDNRVSYEQYF. The CDR3 DNA reads as TGTGCCAGCTCACCAGATAACAGGGTCTCCTACGAGCAGTACTTC.

This clone occurred once. This chain uses TRBV7-6 with TRBJ2-1, with D maybe TRBD2 (6 bases). Trimming cost V 0 bases and J 4 bases, with 13 bases left between them. Looked up from germline, CDR1 is SGHVS and CDR2 is FNYEAQ. This CDR3 has 16 amino acids. The CDR3 loop reads CASSLAVGGIYNEQFF. CDR3 sequence (DNA): TGTGCCAGCAGCTTAGCGGTGGGAGGAATATACAATGAGCAGTTCTTC.

This sequence joins TRBV4-3 and TRBJ1-2; 8 bases map to TRBD1. Germline V gene data show CDR1 as LGHNA and CDR2 as YSLEER. The trim removed 0 bases at V and 7 bases at J, leaving 10 bases unmatched. The CDR3 sequence is 16 residues long. DNA for the CDR3: TGCGCCAGCAGCCAAGATAGGCAGGGGGCGGGCGTTGGCTACACCTTC. Translated: CASSQDRQGAGVGYTF.

The chain joins TRBV5-1 to TRBJ2-1; 7 bases fit TRBD2. Trimming took 9 bases from V and 1 from J; bases not matched to a gene: 10. Per germline, CDR1 SGHRS and CDR2 YFSETQ. The CDR3 runs 15 residues. In DNA, the CDR3 is TGCGCCACGGCGTTGGGCGGGGGTTCCTACAATGAGCAGTTCTTC. Translated, it gives CATALGGGSYNEQFF.

This clone came up once. The V call is TRBV2, the J call TRBJ1-1; no clear D. The germline V and J ends were trimmed by 5 bases and 6 bases, with 10 bases remaining between them. CDR1 and CDR2 from the germline V gene are SNHLY and FYNNEI. The CDR3 has 12 amino acids. CDR3 sequence: CASSNDSPEAFF. Here the CDR3 DNA reads TGTGCCAGCAGTAACGACTCACCTGAAGCTTTCTTT.

This chain links TRBV5-1 with TRBJ2-7, with 9 bases aligning to TRBD1. Unmatched junction bases numbered 22, after V lost 1 base and J lost 5 bases. The CDR3 runs to 20 residues. CDR1 is SGHRS and CDR2 is YFSETQ in the germline V gene. In DNA form, the CDR3 reads TGCGCCAGCAGCTTGCTCCCTATGACTGGCGGGACAGGGTTTATCAACGAGCAGTACTTC. This sequence encodes CASSLLPMTGGTGFINEQYF.

The gene calls are TRBV27 and TRBJ1-2; the D is unclear. V shed 0 bases and J shed 0 bases, with 14 bases lying between them. Germline V CDR1 and CDR2: MNHEY, SMNVEV (reference sequence). CDR3 length: 17 residues. This CDR3 is CASSLSLGDISNYGYTF. As DNA, the CDR3 is TGTGCCAGCAGTTTATCTTTAGGAGATATCTCTAACTATGGCTACACCTTC.

The rearrangement uses TRBV29-1 and TRBJ2-7; the match to TRBD2 covers 11 bases. After removal of 6 bases from V and 1 base from J, the junction contained 5 bases not matched to a gene. Looked up from germline, CDR1 is SQVTM and CDR2 is ANQGSEA. This CDR3 is 14 amino acids long. The CDR3 reads CSVGGLAASYEQYF. CDR3 in DNA: TGCAGCGTCGGGGGACTAGCGGCATCCTACGAGCAGTACTTC.

The J gene is TRBJ2-7, the V gene TRBV7-2; 7 bases fit TRBD2. The trim removed 3 bases at V and 3 bases at J, leaving 5 bases unmatched. CDR3 length: 14 residues. Germline loops: CDR1 SGHTA, CDR2 FQGNSA. CDR3 sequence (DNA): TGTGCCAGCAGCTTCCGCGGGGGAGTCTACGAGCAGTACTTC. The encoded protein is CASSFRGGVYEQYF. The full variable domain, completed using reference TRBV7-2 and TRBJ2-7, is GAGVSQSPSNKVTEKGKDVELRCDPISGHTALYWYRQSLGQGLEFLIYFQGNSAPDKSGLPSDRFSAERTGGSVSTLTIQRTQQEDSAVYLCASSFRGGVYEQYFGPGTRLTVT.

The genes are TRBV4-3 and TRBJ2-1; tentative D call: TRBD2 (5 bases). Germline assignment: CDR1 LGHNA and CDR2 YSLEER. This CDR3 region has 14 residues. V was cut by 4 bases and J by 2 bases, with 9 bases left in between. The CDR3 DNA sequence: TGCGCCAGCAGCCTTCGGGGAACCTACAATGAGCAGTTCTTC. It is translated as CASSLRGTYNEQFF.

The chain recombines TRBV2 with TRBJ2-3; perhaps TRBD2 as D (6 bases). The CDR3 has 15 amino acids. Deletions cut 6 bases from V and 0 bases from J, with 13 bases between. From germline, CDR1 is SNHLY and CDR2 FYNNEI. CDR3 protein: CASRRGGVSTDTQYF. The CDR3 DNA follows: TGTGCCAGCAGGAGGGGCGGGGTTAGCACAGATACGCAGTATTTT.

The J gene is TRBJ2-7, the V gene TRBV4-3; maybe TRBD2 (6 bases). Germline CDR1 is LGHNA and CDR2 is YSLEER. V was pared by 0 bases and J by 4 bases, with 10 bases between. CDR3 length: 14 amino acids. The CDR3 DNA is TGCGCCAGCAGCCAAGAAGGGCGGGATTACGAGCAGTACTTC. Translating gives CASSQEGRDYEQYF.

The CDR3 nucleotides read TGTGCCAGCAGTTGGGACAGTGATCAGCCCCAGCATTTT. Protein: CASSWDSDQPQHF. The chain has TRBV6-5 and TRBJ1-5; 7 bases are a match to TRBD1. This CDR3 is 13 amino acids long. Germline loops: CDR1 MNHEY, CDR2 SVGAGI. V lost 4 bases to trimming and J lost 5 bases; unmatched junction nucleotides: 2.

The V gene is TRBV7-8, the J gene TRBJ2-7; D unresolved. Germline CDR1 reads SGHVS; CDR2 reads FQNEAQ. This CDR3 spans 15 amino acids. The ends were cut back, 5 bases at V and 0 bases at J, with 14 bases in the middle. The CDR3 reads CASSPHGGLSYEQYF. The CDR3 DNA follows: TGTGCCAGCAGCCCCCATGGCGGCCTCTCCTACGAGCAGTACTTC. Combining the CDR3 with reference TRBV7-8 and TRBJ2-7 gives the whole variable domain GAGVSQSPRYKVAKRGQDVALRCDPISGHVSLFWYQQALGQGPEFLTYFQNEAQLDKSGLPSDRFFAERPEGSVSTLKIQRTQQEDSAVYLCASSPHGGLSYEQYFGPGTRLTVT.

This chain joins TRBV10-3 and TRBJ2-7, with D maybe TRBD2 (7 bases). The germline V gene encodes CDR1 ENHRY and CDR2 SYGVKD. The length of the CDR3 is 13 residues. V was trimmed by 10 bases and J by 0 bases, leaving 13 bases between them. The CDR3 protein is CATGAGASYEQYF. CDR3 sequence (DNA): TGTGCCACCGGGGCGGGGGCCTCCTACGAGCAGTACTTC.

V and J are TRBV11-2 and TRBJ2-5; 7 nucleotides match TRBD2. The CDR3 runs 17 residues. V shed 5 bases, J shed 4 bases, and the junction held 16 bases outside the gene matches. Germline CDR1 SGHAT, CDR2 FQNNGV. The CDR3 loop is CASSRTREGLRVETQYF. As DNA, the CDR3 is TGTGCCAGCAGCCGGACTAGAGAGGGCCTTCGAGTAGAGACCCAGTACTTC. The full variable domain, rest sourced from reference TRBV11-2 and TRBJ2-5, is EAGVAQSPRYKIIEKRQSVAFWCNPISGHATLYWYQQILGQGPKLLIQFQNNGVVDDSQLPKDRFSAERLKGVDSTLKIQPAKLEDSAVYLCASSRTREGLRVETQYFGPGTRLLVL.

The chain recombines TRBV7-9 with TRBJ1-4; possibly TRBD1 for D (5 bases). There are 14 residues in the CDR3. Trimming removed 2 bases from V and 4 bases from J, with 8 bases in between. Germline V gene sequence: CDR1 SEHNR, CDR2 FQNEAQ (reference sequence). The CDR3 nucleotides are TGTGCCAGCAGCTTACAGGGCCTTAATGAAAAACTGTTTTTT. It translates to CASSLQGLNEKLFF. Full variable domain (missing parts from reference TRBV7-9 and TRBJ1-4): DTGVSQNPRHKITKRGQNVTFRCDPISEHNRLYWYRQTLGQGPEFLTYFQNEAQLEKSRLLSDRFSAERPKGSFSTLEIQRTEQGDSAMYLCASSLQGLNEKLFFGSGTQLSVL.

DNA of the CDR3: TGTGCCAGCAGCTTAATAGCGGGGGTCCGTGATACGCAGTATTTT. It specifies CASSLIAGVRDTQYF. V and J are TRBV7-3 and TRBJ2-3; TRBD2 agrees at 9 bases. With 1 base clipped from V and 6 bases from J, the junction kept 5 bases outside the gene matches. Germline V gives CDR1 SGHTA, CDR2 FQGTGA. The CDR3 length is 15 residues.

V is TRBV6-5 and J is TRBJ1-1; 7 bases align to TRBD1. V gave up 5 bases and J gave up 1 base; unmatched junction bases: 7. Germline assignment: CDR1 MNHEY and CDR2 SVGAGI. This CDR3 has 15 amino acids. CDR3 protein: CASSPTTGRNTEAFF. The CDR3 coding sequence is TGTGCCAGCAGTCCCACGACAGGGCGGAACACTGAAGCTTTCTTT.

A single count supports this clone. The chain links TRBV6-1 to TRBJ1-2, with TRBD1 as a possible D gene (6 bases). CDR3 length equals 14 residues. V lost 6 bases to trimming and J lost 5 bases, with 16 bases between them. Germline CDR1 is MNHNS and CDR2 is SASEGT. The CDR3 sequence: CASRHPGQEYGYTF. As DNA, the CDR3 is TGTGCCAGCAGGCACCCGGGACAAGAGTATGGCTACACCTTC.

This chain joins TRBV27 and TRBJ2-5, with D possibly TRBD2 on 5 matching bases. The V gene lost 3 bases and the J gene lost 5 bases, with 10 bases spanning the gap. Germline values: CDR1 MNHEY, CDR2 SMNVEV (reference sequence). This CDR3 contains 13 residues. The CDR3: CASSFQAAETQYF. CDR3 in DNA: TGTGCCAGCAGTTTTCAAGCGGCGGAGACCCAGTACTTC.

J is TRBJ1-5 and V is TRBV23-1, with a tentative D call TRBD1 (5 bases). TRBV23-1 qualifies as an ORF whose function is uncertain. V lost 0 bases, J lost 2 bases, and 11 bases lay in between. CDR3 length: 16 amino acids. CDR3 sequence reads: CASSQSEGRGNQPQHF. The DNA of the CDR3 is TGCGCCAGCAGTCAATCGGAGGGGAGAGGCAATCAGCCCCAGCATTTT.

The chain couples TRBV5-1 to TRBJ2-3; D gene unclear. V lost 4 bases and J 2 bases, leaving 8 bases between the germline ends. In germline, CDR1 is SGHRS, CDR2 YFSETQ. The CDR3 totals 13 residues. The CDR3 spells CASSLIPTDTQYF. The CDR3 region has the DNA TGCGCCAGCAGCCTTATTCCCACAGATACGCAGTATTTT.